This record looks at one TCR beta chain sequence and its context. The CDR3 loop spans 17 amino acids. J lost 4 bases, V lost 1 base, and 5 bases had no gene match. The sample comes from a study of blood T cells in healthy people across ages. Then a second PCR, running roughly 7 to 11 cycles, was carried out with a sample-barcoded 5' primer and a J-beta primer mix. TCRdb called the 5' RACE reads again in MiXCR, with one record for every CDR3 protein. Among about 1.6 million distinct CDR3 sequences, roughly a third were seen once, and the ten largest hold 11%. Material: blood. V usage is TRBV12-3 or TRBV12-4 and J usage is TRBJ2-1; 12 nucleotides match TRBD2. The source of this sequence is a woman aged 25 to 39 in good health. This chain's CDR3 is CASSLVTSGSSYNEQFF. In nucleotides, the CDR3 is TGTGCCAGCAGTTTAGTGACTAGCGGGAGCTCGTACAATGAGCAGTTCTTC.